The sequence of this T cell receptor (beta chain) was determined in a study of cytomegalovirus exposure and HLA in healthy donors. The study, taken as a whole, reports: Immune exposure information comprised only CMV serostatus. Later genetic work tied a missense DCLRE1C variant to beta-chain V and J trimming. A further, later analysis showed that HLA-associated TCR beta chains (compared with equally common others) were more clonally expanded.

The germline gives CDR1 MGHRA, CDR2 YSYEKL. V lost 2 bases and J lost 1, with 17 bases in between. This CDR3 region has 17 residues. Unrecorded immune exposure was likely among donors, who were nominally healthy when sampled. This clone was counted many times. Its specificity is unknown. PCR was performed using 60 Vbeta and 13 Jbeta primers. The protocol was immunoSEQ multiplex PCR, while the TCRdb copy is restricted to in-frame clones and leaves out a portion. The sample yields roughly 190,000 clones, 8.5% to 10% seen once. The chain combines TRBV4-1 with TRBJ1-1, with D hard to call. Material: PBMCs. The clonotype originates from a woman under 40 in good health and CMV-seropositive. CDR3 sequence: CASSQSPEVAGNTEAFF. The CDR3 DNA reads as TGCGCCAGCAGCCAATCCCCAGAGGTCGCGGGGAACACTGAAGCTTTCTTT.